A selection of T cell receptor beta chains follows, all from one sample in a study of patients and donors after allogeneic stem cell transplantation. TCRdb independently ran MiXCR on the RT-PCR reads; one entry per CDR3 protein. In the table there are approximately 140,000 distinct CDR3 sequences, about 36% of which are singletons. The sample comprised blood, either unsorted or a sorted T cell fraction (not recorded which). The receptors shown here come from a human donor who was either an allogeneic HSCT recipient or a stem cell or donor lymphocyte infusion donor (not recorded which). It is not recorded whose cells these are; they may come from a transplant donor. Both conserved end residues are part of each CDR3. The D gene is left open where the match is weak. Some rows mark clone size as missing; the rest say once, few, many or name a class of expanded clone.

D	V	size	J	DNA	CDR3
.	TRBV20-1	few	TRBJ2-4	TGCAGTGCTAGAGCCGGGACCGCCAAAAACATTCAGTACTTC	CSARAGTAKNIQYF
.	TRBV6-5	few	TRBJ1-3	TGTGCCAGCAGTCGCCTGACACTGGCTGGAAACACCATATATTTT	CASSRLTLAGNTIYF
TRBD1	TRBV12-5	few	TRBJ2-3	TGTGCTAGTGGTACCGGGACAGGAGTAACAGATACGCAGTATTTT	CASGTGTGVTDTQYF
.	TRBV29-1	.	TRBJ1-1	TGCAGCGTGGGACCGCAGAACACTGAAGCTTTCTTT	CSVGPQNTEAFF
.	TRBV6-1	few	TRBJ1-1	TGTGCCAGCAGTGAAGCGCTTCGGGCAGCGAACACTGAAGCTTTCTTT	CASSEALRAANTEAFF
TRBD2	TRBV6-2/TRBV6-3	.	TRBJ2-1	TGTGCCAGCAGTTATTGGAGCGGGGGATCCTCCTACAATGAGCAGTTCTTC	CASSYWSGGSSYNEQFF
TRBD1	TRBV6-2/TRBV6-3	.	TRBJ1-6	TGTGCCAGCAGTTACCCGACAGGGGAAGGACCCCTCCACTTT	CASSYPTGEGPLHF
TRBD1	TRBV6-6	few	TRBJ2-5	TGTGCCAGCAGTTACTCTGGACAGGGGTACATGGAGACCCAGTACTTC	CASSYSGQGYMETQYF
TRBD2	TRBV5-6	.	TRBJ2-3	TGTGCCAGCAGCGTAGCGGGGGTACGGGATACGCAGTATTTT	CASSVAGVRDTQYF
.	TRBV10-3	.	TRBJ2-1	TGTGCCACCCAATCAGGGGACAATGAGCAGTTCTTC	CATQSGDNEQFF
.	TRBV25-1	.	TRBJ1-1	TGTGCCAGCAGCGATTTTAGGCAGGGGACTGAAGCTTTCTTT	CASSDFRQGTEAFF
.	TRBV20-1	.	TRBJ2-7	TGCAGTGCTGGGGAAGGCCAGTACTTC	CSAGEGQYF
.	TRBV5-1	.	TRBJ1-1	TGCGCCAGCAGCCCCGTTATGAACACTGAAGCTTTCTTT	CASSPVMNTEAFF
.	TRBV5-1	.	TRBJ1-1	TGCGCCAGCAGCTTGTCCGCTGCAGGGGCGAACACTGAAGCTTTCTTT	CASSLSAAGANTEAFF
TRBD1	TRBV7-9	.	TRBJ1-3	TGTGCCAGCACCCTCGACAGGGGCTCTGGAAACACCATATATTTT	CASTLDRGSGNTIYF
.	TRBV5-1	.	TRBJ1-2	TGCGCCAGCAGCCTACCCCGCGCTAACTATGGCTACACCTTC	CASSLPRANYGYTF
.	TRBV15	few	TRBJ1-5	TGTGCCACCAGCAGAGATCAGGGATGGCAGCCCCAGCATTTT	CATSRDQGWQPQHF
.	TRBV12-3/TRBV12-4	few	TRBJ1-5	TGTGCCAGCAGTTTAACGGTTAATTCCAATCAGCCCCAGCATTTT	CASSLTVNSNQPQHF
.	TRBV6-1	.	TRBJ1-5	TGTGCCAGCAGTGATTTACACAATAGCAATCAGCCCCAGCATTTT	CASSDLHNSNQPQHF
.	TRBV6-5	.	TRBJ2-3	TGTGCCACTTCAGCTCAGGGGCTTGGCACAGATACGCAGTATTTT	CATSAQGLGTDTQYF
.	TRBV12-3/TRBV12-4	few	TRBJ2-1	TGTGCCAGCAGTCTCGTAGGGGACTACAATGAGCAGTTCTTC	CASSLVGDYNEQFF
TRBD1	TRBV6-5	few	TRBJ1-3	TGTGCCAGCAGAGGACAGGCGGACACCATATATTTT	CASRGQADTIYF
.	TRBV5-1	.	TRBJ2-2	TGCGCCAGCAGCTTGGCTTTCAAGGACACCGGGGAGCTGTTTTTT	CASSLAFKDTGELFF
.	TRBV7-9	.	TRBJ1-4	TGTGCCAGCAGCCCCCCGGTTCAGGGGCCTAATGAAAAACTGTTTTTT	CASSPPVQGPNEKLFF
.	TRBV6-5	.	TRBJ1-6	TGTGCCAGCAGTTGGGGGTTTCCACCCCTCCACTTT	CASSWGFPPLHF
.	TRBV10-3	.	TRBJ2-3	TGTGCCATCCAGGGGGGTACTAGCGGAGAAACAGATACGCAGTATTTT	CAIQGGTSGETDTQYF
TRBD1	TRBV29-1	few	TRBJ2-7	TGCAGCGTTCCCCTGGGAAGGGGGCAGTACTACGAGCAGTACTTC	CSVPLGRGQYYEQYF
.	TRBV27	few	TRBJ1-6	TGTGCCAGCAGTTTATCTTTTCGGGGAGGCGGTAATTCACCCCTCCACTTT	CASSLSFRGGGNSPLHF
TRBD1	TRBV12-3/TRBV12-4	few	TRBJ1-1	TGTGCCAGCAGTTCAGGGGGGGTAGGTGAAGCTTTCTTT	CASSSGGVGEAFF
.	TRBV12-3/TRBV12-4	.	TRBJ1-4	TGTGCCAGCAGTTTAGCCCGCAGCGCCCTGGTATCGGAAAAACTGTTTTTT	CASSLARSALVSEKLFF
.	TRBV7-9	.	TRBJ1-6	TGTGCCAGCAGCTTTAAGGGGAGCTCCTATAATTCACCCCTCCACTTT	CASSFKGSSYNSPLHF
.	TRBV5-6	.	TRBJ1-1	TGTGCCAGCAGCTTGGGTGCTTCCAGGGCTGCGACTGAAGCTTTCTTT	CASSLGASRAATEAFF
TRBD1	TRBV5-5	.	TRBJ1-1	TGTGCCAGCAGCCTGGCTACAGGGGAAGTCACTGAAGCTTTCTTT	CASSLATGEVTEAFF